This entry lists 32 T cell receptor beta chains sequenced from one sample in a study of T cell responses to AZD1222 COVID-19 vaccine. Assay used: immunoSEQ multiplex PCR; TCRdb lists only in-frame clones, some missing. The sample comprises 180,000 or so clones, approximately 92% of which are singletons, and 1% rests with the top ten. The sample in question was peripheral blood, obtained 28 days after the second dose of the MenACWY control vaccine. The receptors were sampled from an adult who received the MenACWY meningococcal vaccine as a control.

This sequence joins TRBV27 and TRBJ1-5; D not certain. Germline CDR1 is MNHEY and CDR2 is SMNVEV (reference sequence). This CDR3 has 15 amino acids. The V gene lost 0 bases and the J gene lost 3 bases, with 9 bases spanning the gap. DNA of the CDR3: TGTGCCAGCAGTTTATCCCCATCTCCCAATCAGCCCCAGCATTTT. Translated: CASSLSPSPNQPQHF.

This sequence joins TRBV5-4 and TRBJ2-3; TRBD2 agrees at 8 bases. The CDR3 length is 13 residues. V lost 5 bases to trimming and J lost 4 bases; unmatched junction nucleotides: 3. CDR1 is SGHNT and CDR2 is YYREEE in the germline V gene (reference sequence). In DNA form, the CDR3 reads TGTGCCAGCAGATGGACTAGCTCAGATACGCAGTATTTT. It codes for CASRWTSSDTQYF.

V gene TRBV28 combines with J gene TRBJ2-1; 7 bases fit TRBD2. J gave up 6 bases and V 8 bases, and 4 bases lay outside the gene matches. CDR1 is MDHEN and CDR2 is SYDVKM in the germline V gene. The CDR3 contains 12 residues. The CDR3 sequence is CASATSLNEQFF. In DNA, the CDR3 is TGTGCCAGCGCGACTAGCCTCAATGAGCAGTTCTTC. The full variable domain, completed using reference TRBV28 and TRBJ2-1, is DVKVTQSSRYLVKRTGEKVFLECVQDMDHENMFWYRQDPGLGLRLIYFSYDVKMKEKGDIPEGYSVSREKKERFSLILESASTNQTSMYLCASATSLNEQFFGPGTRLTVL.

The V call is TRBV3-1 (or the pseudogene TRBV3-2), the J call TRBJ1-3; TRBD1 agrees at 9 bases. In germline, CDR1 is LGHDT, CDR2 YNNKEL (reference sequence). With V trimmed by 4 bases and J by 9 bases, 4 bases remained unmatched. This CDR3 has 13 residues. The CDR3 loop reads CASSPGQGVTIYF. CDR3 DNA sequence: TGTGCCAGCAGCCCGGGACAGGGAGTCACCATATATTTT.

The chain couples TRBV7-9 to TRBJ1-2; no definite D call. This CDR3 region has 14 residues. The germline CDR1 and CDR2 sequences are SEHNR and FQNEAQ (reference sequence). Trimming took off 5 bases at V and 0 bases at J, with 10 bases between the two ends. CDR3 in amino acids: CASSPTRPNYGYTF. The CDR3 region has the DNA TGTGCCAGCAGCCCCACACGCCCTAACTATGGCTACACCTTC.

The chain links TRBV6-5 to TRBJ1-6; 11 bases line up with TRBD1. CDR3 length: 15 residues. The trim removed 6 bases at V and 9 bases at J, leaving 7 bases unmatched. The germline V gene has CDR1 MNHEY and CDR2 SVGAGI. The CDR3 DNA sequence: TGTGCCAGCAGCCGGGACAGGGGGGAAAGTTCACCCCTCCACTTT. This codes for CASSRDRGESSPLHF.

This chain links TRBV28 with TRBJ1-6; no clear D gene. The CDR3 sequence is 15 residues long. With 3 bases removed from V and 7 bases from J, the gap between germline ends came to 13 bases. CDR1 and CDR2 (germline): MDHEN, SYDVKM. CDR3 sequence reads: CASSFSTVSNSPLHF. The CDR3 coding sequence is TGTGCCAGCAGTTTTTCTACAGTATCGAATTCACCCCTCCACTTT.

This clone has a single count. The chain combines TRBV2 with TRBJ1-5; tentative D call: TRBD1 (6 bases). Germline V gene data show CDR1 as SNHLY and CDR2 as FYNNEI. V was clipped by 3 bases and J by 10 bases, with 7 bases between them. The CDR3 is made up of 11 amino acids. The CDR3 sequence: CASSEGHPQHF. The CDR3 DNA follows: TGTGCCAGCAGTGAGGGACATCCCCAGCATTTT.

The rearrangement joins TRBV6-5 to TRBJ2-7, with TRBD1 identical over 9 bases. The germline CDR1 and CDR2 sequences are MNHEY and SVGAGI. The CDR3 is 13 amino acids. Unmatched junction bases numbered 4, after V lost 6 bases and J lost 4 bases. CDR3 loop: CASRRGQGYEQYF. The DNA for the CDR3 is TGTGCCAGCAGGCGCGGACAGGGGTACGAGCAGTACTTC.

The chain couples TRBV5-4 to TRBJ1-1, with 9 positions matching TRBD1. The CDR3 is 13 amino acids. V was clipped by 0 bases and J by 8 bases; unmatched bases: 2. CDR1 SGHNT and CDR2 YYREEE come from the germline V gene (reference sequence). CDR3 in DNA: TGTGCCAGCAGCTTGGTGGGGACAGGGGAAGCTTTCTTT. Its protein is CASSLVGTGEAFF.

The chain recombines TRBV9 with TRBJ2-7; D could derive from TRBD1 or TRBD2 (5 bases each). CDR1 and CDR2 from the germline V gene are SGDLS and YYNGEE. The ends were cut back, 3 bases at V and 2 bases at J, with 18 bases in the middle. The CDR3 is 16 residues long. This CDR3 is CASSANPGRNTYEQYF. CDR3 coding DNA: TGTGCCAGCAGCGCAAACCCGGGACGGAACACCTACGAGCAGTACTTC.

The chain couples TRBV2 to TRBJ2-1; 11 bases agree with TRBD2. J was trimmed by 4 bases and V by 5 bases; bases with no gene match: 4. Germline CDR1 is SNHLY and CDR2 is FYNNEI. The CDR3 is 15 residues long. This CDR3 is CASSIAGGPYNEQFF. The CDR3 DNA sequence: TGTGCCAGCAGTATAGCGGGGGGGCCTTACAATGAGCAGTTCTTC.

This chain uses TRBV5-1 with TRBJ1-2; D perhaps matches TRBD1 (5 bases). Germline values: CDR1 SGHRS, CDR2 YFSETQ. V dropped 1 base and J dropped 3 bases, with 10 bases sitting between them. CDR3 size: 14 residues. CDR3 DNA sequence: TGCGCCAGCAGCTTGTCGTCAGGGTACTATGGCTACACCTTC. Amino acids: CASSLSSGYYGYTF.

V and J are TRBV28 and TRBJ1-6; 9 positions agree with TRBD1. The CDR3 is 17 amino acids. Unmatched junction bases numbered 15, after V lost 5 bases and J lost 10 bases. Germline V lookup: CDR1 MDHEN, CDR2 SYDVKM. The CDR3 bases are TGTGCCAGCAGTCACCTGACAGGGGGAACGGGCCGCTCACCCCTCCACTTT. It yields the protein CASSHLTGGTGRSPLHF. The full variable domain, its missing parts supplied by reference TRBV28 and TRBJ1-6, is DVKVTQSSRYLVKRTGEKVFLECVQDMDHENMFWYRQDPGLGLRLIYFSYDVKMKEKGDIPEGYSVSREKKERFSLILESASTNQTSMYLCASSHLTGGTGRSPLHFGNGTRLTVT.

The chain couples TRBV7-2 to TRBJ1-4, with 7 bases aligning to TRBD1. The CDR3 length is 15 residues. Germline V lookup: CDR1 SGHTA, CDR2 FQGNSA. The V and J ends lost 4 bases and 7 bases, in that order; junction bases with no gene match: 9. Here the CDR3 DNA reads TGTGCCAGCAGCTCCAGACAGGGAGGGAGTGAAAAACTGTTTTTT. This encodes CASSSRQGGSEKLFF.

CDR3 amino acids: CASSLRGDDEQYF. The CDR3 DNA is TGTGCCAGCAGCCTCAGGGGGGACGACGAGCAGTACTTC. The chain couples TRBV7-9 to TRBJ2-7; D is possibly TRBD1 (7 bases). Germline V lookup: CDR1 SEHNR, CDR2 FQNEAQ (reference sequence). CDR3 length: 13 amino acids. Trimming pared 5 bases from V and 5 bases from J, leaving 13 bases between.

V and J are TRBV6-2 or TRBV6-3 and TRBJ1-2; TRBD1 agrees at 7 bases. CDR1 and CDR2 (germline): MNHEY, SVGEGT. CDR3 length equals 12 residues. Unmatched junction bases numbered 9, after V lost 6 bases and J lost 11 bases. The CDR3 spells CASSRQGTGYTF. Written as DNA, the CDR3 is TGTGCCAGCAGCAGACAGGGAACGGGGTACACCTTC.

The V gene is TRBV7-2, the J gene TRBJ2-1; D perhaps matches TRBD2 (6 bases). With 3 bases removed from V and 3 bases from J, the gap between germline ends came to 9 bases. The CDR3 covers 14 residues. The germline V gene encodes CDR1 SGHTA and CDR2 FQGNSA. Here the CDR3 reads CASSFGGVYNEQFF. The CDR3 DNA reads TGTGCCAGCAGCTTTGGAGGGGTCTACAATGAGCAGTTCTTC. Combining the CDR3 with reference TRBV7-2 and TRBJ2-1 gives the whole variable domain GAGVSQSPSNKVTEKGKDVELRCDPISGHTALYWYRQSLGQGLEFLIYFQGNSAPDKSGLPSDRFSAERTGGSVSTLTIQRTQQEDSAVYLCASSFGGVYNEQFFGPGTRLTVL.

The genes are TRBV19 and TRBJ2-2, with D possibly TRBD1 on 5 matching bases. The CDR3 runs to 12 residues. V shed 5 bases and J shed 6 bases, with 7 bases lying between them. Germline V CDR1 and CDR2: LNHDA, SQIVND (reference sequence). The CDR3 reads CASSSGSGELFF. CDR3 bases: TGTGCCAGTAGTTCAGGGTCCGGGGAGCTGTTTTTT.

V gene TRBV7-2 combines with J gene TRBJ2-1; D remains ambiguous. The CDR3 spans 15 residues. The V gene's germline CDR1 is SGHTA and CDR2 FQGNSA. V lost 2 bases and J 2 bases, leaving 10 bases between the germline ends. CDR3 sequence: CASSLKDVTYNEQFF. The CDR3 nucleotides read TGTGCCAGCAGCTTAAAGGACGTCACCTACAATGAGCAGTTCTTC.

This chain uses TRBV7-2 with TRBJ2-7; 9 bases align to TRBD2. Germline loops: CDR1 SGHTA, CDR2 FQGNSA. This CDR3 region has 18 residues. The trim removed 2 bases at V and 2 bases at J, leaving 13 bases unmatched. The CDR3 DNA is TGTGCCAGCAGCTTACGCGTCGCGTCGCGGGGGGGTACCTACGAGCAGTACTTC. It codes for CASSLRVASRGGTYEQYF.

This clone was seen a single time. The CDR3 bases are TGTGCCAGCAGCTTGTATATGGGGGCCAATCAGCCCCAGCATTTT. Translated: CASSLYMGANQPQHF. The chain has TRBV5-6 and TRBJ1-5, with a weak D call TRBD1 (6 bases). V was trimmed by 1 base and J by 3 bases, leaving 11 bases between them. The CDR3 extends over 15 amino acids. From germline, CDR1 is SGHDT and CDR2 YYEEEE. The entire variable domain, with the rest obtained from reference TRBV5-6 and TRBJ1-5, is as follows: DAGVTQSPTHLIKTRGQQVTLRCSPKSGHDTVSWYQQALGQGPQFIFQYYEEEERQRGNFPDRFSGHQFPNYSSELNVNALLLGDSALYLCASSLYMGANQPQHFGDGTRLSIL.

The chain employs TRBV13 and TRBJ1-4, with a possible D match to TRBD1 (6 bases). The V end was cut by 5 bases, the J end by 7 bases, with 14 bases between. The germline V gene has CDR1 PRHDT and CDR2 FYEKMQ (reference sequence). CDR3 length: 14 amino acids. The CDR3 coding sequence is TGTGCCAGCAGCACTCGGACAGTTTTTGAAAAACTGTTTTTT. This gives the protein CASSTRTVFEKLFF.

This rearrangement joins TRBV19 to TRBJ1-5; 7 bases are a match to TRBD1. The V gene end was trimmed by 5 bases and the J gene end by 3 bases; junction bases not matched to a gene: 10. Per germline, CDR1 LNHDA and CDR2 SQIVND (reference sequence). The CDR3 has 16 residues. The CDR3 loop is CASSPLQGMNNQPQHF. DNA for the CDR3: TGTGCCAGTAGTCCCCTACAGGGGATGAACAATCAGCCCCAGCATTTT.

This clone was counted a single time. V and J are TRBV28 and TRBJ1-2; D call uncertain. In germline, CDR1 is MDHEN, CDR2 SYDVKM. The CDR3 contains 13 residues. Trimming left V 5 bases short and J 4 bases short, with 11 bases between. CDR3 in amino acids: CASSRQPTYGYTF. CDR3 bases: TGTGCCAGCAGTCGTCAGCCAACCTATGGCTACACCTTC.

V gene TRBV18 combines with J gene TRBJ1-1, with D tentatively TRBD1 (6 bases). The CDR3 totals 14 residues. V was trimmed by 3 bases and J by 7 bases, leaving 15 bases between them. Germline V gives CDR1 KGHSH, CDR2 LQKENI. The CDR3 spells CASSPRAGDNEAFF. The CDR3 DNA follows: TGTGCCAGCTCACCCCGGGCAGGGGACAATGAAGCTTTCTTT.

The chain joins TRBV9 to TRBJ2-2; 7 bases agree with TRBD1. The CDR3 extends over 16 amino acids. CDR1 and CDR2 from the germline V gene are SGDLS and YYNGEE. V shed 5 bases and J 5 bases; nucleotides not matched to a gene: 12. The CDR3 region is CASRLNVGGETGELFF. The CDR3 region has the DNA TGTGCCAGCAGGCTAAACGTAGGGGGCGAAACCGGGGAGCTGTTTTTT.

This sequence joins TRBV15 and TRBJ2-2; 8 nucleotides line up with TRBD1. This CDR3 is 16 amino acids long. V lost 1 base, J lost 0 bases, and 1 base stayed unmatched. The germline V gene has CDR1 LNHNV and CDR2 YYDKDF (reference sequence). The CDR3 here is CATSRGRGPNTGELFF. The CDR3 region has the DNA TGTGCCACCAGCAGAGGCAGGGGGCCGAACACCGGGGAGCTGTTTTTT.

V gene TRBV3-1 (or the pseudogene TRBV3-2) combines with J gene TRBJ1-2, with D tentatively TRBD1 (5 bases). The germline V and J ends were trimmed by 1 base and 1 base, with 10 bases remaining between them. Per the germline V gene, CDR1 is LGHDT and CDR2 is YNNKEL (reference sequence). This CDR3 has 15 residues. CDR3 in DNA: TGTGCCAGCAGCCAAGCCGGGACCCATAACTATGGCTACACCTTC. Amino acid sequence: CASSQAGTHNYGYTF.

This chain joins TRBV5-1 and TRBJ1-6; D is perhaps TRBD1 (5 bases). Trimming removed 0 bases from V and 5 bases from J, with 9 bases in between. CDR1 and CDR2 (germline): SGHRS, YFSETQ. This CDR3 region has 15 residues. CDR3 sequence reads: CASSLALGDNSPLHF. Here the CDR3 DNA reads TGCGCCAGCAGCTTGGCCTTAGGGGATAATTCACCCCTCCACTTT.

V and J are TRBV7-2 and TRBJ2-5; 8 bases are a match to TRBD1. J gave up 1 base and V 5 bases, and 6 bases lay outside the gene matches. Germline V CDR1 and CDR2: SGHTA, FQGNSA. There are 15 residues in the CDR3. CDR3 in amino acids: CASSIGQGVQETQYF. The DNA of the CDR3 is TGTGCCAGCAGCATCGGACAGGGAGTCCAAGAGACCCAGTACTTC.

Comments on this clone: This sample also contains other DNA sequences that code for the same CDR3. The chain recombines TRBV5-1 with TRBJ1-1; 8 bases line up with TRBD1. V dropped 3 bases and J dropped 1; count of bases not matched to a gene: 2. This CDR3 comprises 14 residues. From germline, CDR1 is SGHRS and CDR2 YFSETQ. CDR3 DNA sequence: TGCGCCAGCAGCTCAGGACAGGGGAACACTGAAGCTTTCTTT. Protein product: CASSSGQGNTEAFF. The full variable domain, rest sourced from reference TRBV5-1 and TRBJ1-1, is KAGVTQTPRYLIKTRGQQVTLSCSPISGHRSVSWYQQTPGQGLQFLFEYFSETQRNKGNFPGRFSGRQFSNSRSEMNVSTLELGDSALYLCASSSGQGNTEAFFGQGTRLTVV.